A single TCR beta chain is shown here with its context. The antigen is not known. These data originate in a study of cytomegalovirus exposure and HLA in healthy donors. About the study: From approximately 170 million T cells, an earlier analysis saw 120 million or so unique TCR beta sequences. Study results and limitations: Earlier analysis found most TCR beta V segments productive about 87% or about 30% of the time. Cytomegalovirus-associated status was assigned to 164 TCR beta chains. It is likely that the observed cluster of highly shared sequence variants was a sequencing artifact.

Per germline, CDR1 MRHNA and CDR2 SNTAGT. Trimming cost V 6 bases and J 1 base, with 14 bases left between them. The CDR3 loop spans 15 amino acids. Amplification used 60 Vbeta primers and 13 Jbeta primers. The assay was immunoSEQ multiplex PCR, and TCRdb's table has in-frame clones only and misses some. The sample carries some 85,000 clones, less than 85% recorded once. The rearrangement links TRBV6-4 to TRBJ2-3; D might be TRBD1 (6 bases). The source is a woman in her fifties or sixties in good health and CMV-seronegative. Material for sequencing was PBMCs. The CDR3 sequence: CASREESGGTDTQYF. In DNA, the CDR3 is TGTGCCAGCAGGGAGGAATCAGGGGGCACAGATACGCAGTATTTT.